The present T cell receptor (beta chain) was sequenced within a study of Ad26.COV2.S vaccination and SARS-CoV-2 variants. General study findings and limits: Researchers cautioned that TCR breadth and depth analyses may have underestimated total T cell responses. Vaccinees reportedly had broad spike-specific CD8+ and CD4+ T cell responses.

Treatment in this sample: roughly 18 received Ad26.COV2.S at low or high dose, single or two shots; five or six received placebo; per-sample allocation not given. On day 63 after the first injection, vaccine and placebo recipients gave samples. Regarding this clone: The antigen is unknown.

This table comes from immunoSEQ multiplex PCR, and its TCRdb copy is limited to in-frame clones, with some not included. The sample holds around 320,000 clones, roughly 91% seen once. The CDR3 is made up of 16 amino acids. Germline CDR1 and CDR2: MGHRA and YSYEKL. The V end lost 0 bases, the J end lost 2 bases, and 11 bases lay between the germline ends. Specimen: peripheral blood, collected in a trial of Ad26.COV2.S vaccine versus placebo. This chain links TRBV4-1 with TRBJ2-1; maybe TRBD1 (6 bases). This clonotype was obtained from a person aged 18-60 years who received the Ad26.COV2.S COVID-19 vaccine or a placebo. The CDR3 nucleotides read TGCGCCAGCAGCCAAGATCAACAGGGACCCTACAATGAGCAGTTCTTC. This translates into CASSQDQQGPYNEQFF.